This T cell receptor (beta chain) was obtained from a study of shared clonotypes between healthy human individuals. Study summary: Ranging from 18 to 49 in age, donors were a couple of women and three men.

Authors' processing steps: For the immunoSEQ data, sequences were junction-only without quality scores, so filtering differed. Profiled with immunoSEQ multiplex PCR; TCRdb holds only in-frame clones, not every one. The V and J calls and clone size are taken from that table; D and trimming were inferred from the DNA. The sample lists fewer than 550,000 clones, about three quarters seen once, with around 13% in the top ten. From germline, CDR1 is MNHNS and CDR2 SASEGT. V trimming: 6 bases; J trimming: 3 bases; junction bases outside the gene matches: 9. This CDR3 is built from 15 residues. Nashville, Tennessee was home to all donors, each a Caucasian adult.

The TCR comes from a woman between 40 and 55 years old in good health. Some clones in this sample may be carry-over from other donors' samples. The V gene is TRBV6-1, the J gene TRBJ2-7; 9 nucleotides line up with TRBD1. The sample consisted of PBMCs. Here the CDR3 reads CASRGGQGGHYEQYF. As DNA, the CDR3 is TGTGCCAGCAGAGGGGGACAGGGAGGGCACTACGAGCAGTACTTC.